Below are 16 T cell receptor beta chains sequenced from a single sample in a study of T cell responses to AZD1222 COVID-19 vaccine (dated by TCRdb to the early 2020s). Reading the label with the study, this specimen's time point is: baseline before first vaccination. Libraries were constructed by the immunoSEQ multiplex PCR assay. TCRdb retrieved this table from immuneACCESS and kept in-frame rearrangements only. Not all clones are present; in checked studies, unresolved V genes account for under half, and no reason is known for the remainder. The sample data list under 130,000 clones, and about 95% of these were observed just once. Roughly 2.2% of the sample goes to the ten largest clones. Material: peripheral blood, obtained on day 0 of AZD1222 vaccination. Every receptor here comes from an adult in good health.

Notes on this clone: At the DNA level, this CDR3 is encoded by other sequences in the same sample as well. The CDR3 is CASSYEVRGYEQYF. For the CDR3, the DNA is TGTGCCAGCAGTTACGAGGTGCGGGGCTACGAGCAGTACTTC. The chain has TRBV6-5 and TRBJ2-7, with D tentatively TRBD2 (6 bases). V was trimmed by 2 bases and J by 3 bases, leaving 11 bases between them. CDR1 and CDR2 from the germline V gene are MNHEY and SVGAGI. This CDR3 is 14 amino acids long.

This clone showed up just a few times. The chain has TRBV6-1 and TRBJ1-1, with D possibly TRBD1 on 5 matching bases. This CDR3 is built from 16 residues. V was shortened by 0 bases and J by 2 bases, with 13 bases between the two germline ends. CDR1 and CDR2 from the germline V gene are MNHNS and SASEGT. CDR3 nucleotide sequence: TGTGCCAGCAGTGAAGCCCTCGGGGGGGGAAACACTGAAGCTTTCTTT. This codes for CASSEALGGGNTEAFF.

This clone has only a few counts. The identical CDR3 is also encoded by other nucleotide sequences in the sample. This sequence joins TRBV30 and TRBJ1-5, with D uncertain. Trimming took off 0 bases at V and 0 bases at J, with 3 bases between the two ends. Germline CDR1 GTSNPN, CDR2 SVGIG (reference sequence). This CDR3 comprises 13 residues. The CDR3 sequence is CAWSVGSNQPQHF. CDR3 sequence (DNA): TGTGCCTGGAGTGTAGGTAGCAATCAGCCCCAGCATTTT.

The chain combines TRBV15 with TRBJ1-5; 8 nucleotides agree with TRBD1. Germline V gene sequence: CDR1 LNHNV, CDR2 YYDKDF (reference sequence). The J segment lost 4 bases and the V segment lost 3 bases, leaving 2 bases of the junction unmatched. The CDR3 extends over 14 amino acids. DNA of the CDR3: TGTGCCACCAGCAGGGGACAGGAGAATCAGCCCCAGCATTTT. Encoded protein: CATSRGQENQPQHF.

The rearrangement uses TRBV5-8 and TRBJ2-5; 8 nucleotides agree with TRBD1. The CDR3 extends over 16 amino acids. The germline CDR1 and CDR2 sequences are SGHTS and YDEGEE. Trimming at V came to 0 bases and at J to 3 bases, leaving 7 bases not matched to a gene. The CDR3: CASSLAYGTGEETQYF. The CDR3 DNA follows: TGTGCCAGCAGCTTGGCCTACGGGACAGGCGAAGAGACCCAGTACTTC. Full variable domain (missing parts from reference TRBV5-8 and TRBJ2-5): EAGVTQSPTHLIKTRGQQATLRCSPISGHTSVYWYQQALGLGLQFLLWYDEGEERNRGNFPPRFSGRQFPNYSSELNVNALELEDSALYLCASSLAYGTGEETQYFGPGTRLLVL.

The rearrangement uses TRBV20-1 and TRBJ1-1, with a tentative D call TRBD1 (5 bases). CDR3 length equals 11 residues. The ends were cut back, 1 base at V and 8 bases at J, with 8 bases in the middle. Germline V gives CDR1 DFQATT, CDR2 SNEGSKA (reference sequence). CDR3 nucleotides: TGCAGTGCTAGAGTGAAGGGGGAAGCTTTCTTT. Its protein product is CSARVKGEAFF.

This clone showed up just once. The rearrangement links TRBV19 to TRBJ2-7, with 11 bases lining up with TRBD2. The V gene end was trimmed by 5 bases and the J gene end by 2 bases; junction bases not matched to a gene: 2. CDR1 is LNHDA and CDR2 is SQIVND in the germline V gene (reference sequence). There are 14 residues in the CDR3. CDR3 sequence: CASSVTSGTYEQYF. CDR3 in DNA: TGTGCCAGTAGTGTGACTAGCGGGACCTACGAGCAGTACTTC. The full variable domain, with the rest looked up from reference TRBV19 and TRBJ2-7, is DGGITQSPKYLFRKEGQNVTLSCEQNLNHDAMYWYRQDPGQGLRLIYYSQIVNDFQKGDIAEGYSVSREKKESFPLTVTSAQKNPTAFYLCASSVTSGTYEQYFGPGTRLTVT.

The V gene is TRBV30, the J gene TRBJ1-5, with D possibly being TRBD1 (6 bases). This CDR3 is 15 amino acids long. V shed 3 bases and J shed 3 bases, with 15 bases lying between them. Germline values: CDR1 GTSNPN, CDR2 SVGIG (reference sequence). The CDR3 loop reads CAWSALGGHNQPQHF. For the CDR3, the DNA is TGTGCCTGGAGCGCCTTGGGGGGCCACAATCAGCCCCAGCATTTT.

The chain carries TRBV6-5 and TRBJ1-1; 9 nucleotides line up with TRBD1. Germline V gene data show CDR1 as MNHEY and CDR2 as SVGAGI. This CDR3 region has 13 residues. V shed 2 bases and J 8 bases; nucleotides not matched to a gene: 3. The CDR3 protein is CASSYAGTGEAFF. The CDR3 DNA sequence: TGTGCCAGCAGTTACGCCGGGACAGGGGAAGCTTTCTTT.

The chain has TRBV12-3 or TRBV12-4 and TRBJ2-1, with D unresolved. The CDR3 is made up of 11 amino acids. V gave up 5 bases and J gave up 4 bases, with 3 bases separating them. The DNA of the CDR3 is TGTGCCAGCAGTGCGTACAATGAGCAGTTCTTC. This codes for CASSAYNEQFF.

This clone was observed once. V is TRBV6-5 and J is TRBJ1-6; a weak D match, TRBD1 (6 bases). CDR3 length: 15 amino acids. V was pared by 7 bases and J by 8 bases, with 18 bases between. CDR1 is MNHEY, CDR2 SVGAGI, per germline. The CDR3 spells CASTLTGRRYSPLHF. The CDR3 nucleotides read TGTGCCAGCACCTTGACAGGCCGGAGGTATTCACCCCTCCACTTT.

This sequence joins TRBV7-9 and TRBJ2-7; TRBD2 is a possible D gene (6 bases). The germline CDR1 and CDR2 sequences are SEHNR and FQNEAQ (reference sequence). Trimming stripped 4 bases from V and 6 bases from J, with 10 bases between. The CDR3 sequence is 12 residues long. The chain's CDR3 is CASSYAGLEQYF. For the CDR3, the DNA is TGTGCCAGCAGCTACGCGGGGCTCGAGCAGTACTTC.

V usage is TRBV28 and J usage is TRBJ2-7; D unclear. The CDR3 contains 12 residues. Trimming took 5 bases from V and 3 from J, leaving 8 bases between them. Per germline, CDR1 MDHEN and CDR2 SYDVKM. CDR3 nucleotide sequence: TGTGCCAGCAGTCTCCCATACTACGAGCAGTACTTC. It encodes CASSLPYYEQYF.

A single count supports this clone. J is TRBJ1-2 and V is TRBV28, with no clear D. CDR1 is MDHEN and CDR2 is SYDVKM in the germline V gene. This CDR3 has 12 amino acids. The V end lost 5 bases, the J end lost 5 bases, and 9 bases lay between the germline ends. Written as DNA, the CDR3 is TGTGCCAGCAGTGAATTGAGTTATGGCTACACCTTC. It encodes CASSELSYGYTF.

J is TRBJ2-1 and V is TRBV6-4, with unresolved D. Germline CDR1 reads MRHNA; CDR2 reads SNTAGT. The ends were cut back, 0 bases at V and 7 bases at J, with 13 bases in the middle. The CDR3 contains 15 residues. The CDR3 nucleotides read TGTGCCAGCAGTGACTCTCAGACTTCCAGTAATGAGCAGTTCTTC. It translates to CASSDSQTSSNEQFF.

This chain connects TRBV3-1 (or the pseudogene TRBV3-2) to TRBJ2-1; 7 nucleotides match TRBD2. Trimming removed 0 bases from V and 6 bases from J; junction bases left unmatched: 11. The CDR3 sequence is 17 residues long. Germline CDR1 and CDR2: LGHDT and YNNKEL (reference sequence). In DNA form, the CDR3 reads TGTGCCAGCAGCCAAGATCTCGGGGCGGGGGTCCTCAATGAGCAGTTCTTC. Translating gives CASSQDLGAGVLNEQFF.